The 10 T cell receptor beta chains below were found in one sample sequenced in a study of T cell responses to AZD1222 COVID-19 vaccine. The repertoire was sequenced with immunoSEQ multiplex PCR; TCRdb's copy has only in-frame clones and lacks some. The sample includes 200,000 to 250,000 clones, more than 85% of them seen just once. The sample was peripheral blood, taken on day 0 of MenACWY control vaccination. These receptor sequences come from an adult in good health.

The CDR3 nucleotides read TGCGCCAGCAGCGGACTACGGGGGTCCAACTATGGCTACACCTTC. It specifies CASSGLRGSNYGYTF. The J gene is TRBJ1-2, the V gene TRBV4-1, with D maybe TRBD1 (5 bases). V was clipped by 5 bases and J by 2 bases, with 15 bases between them. The CDR3 length is 15 residues. CDR1 is MGHRA, CDR2 YSYEKL, per germline.

This clone was seen just once. The J gene is TRBJ1-2, the V gene TRBV18; 8 nucleotides align to TRBD1. The CDR3 contains 15 residues. Germline V gene lookup returns CDR1 KGHSH and CDR2 LQKENI. After removal of 3 bases from V and 2 bases from J, the junction contained 5 bases not matched to a gene. CDR3 bases: TGTGCCAGCTCACCTATAGACAGGGGAAACTATGGCTACACCTTC. Protein product: CASSPIDRGNYGYTF.

This rearrangement joins TRBV21-1 to TRBJ1-1; TRBD1 reflects the table's D call only, with no check against the DNA. TRBV21-1 constitutes a pseudogene. This CDR3 has 15 residues. CDR3 protein: CASSSRQSLNTEAFF. The CDR3 DNA follows: TGTGCCAGCAGCAGCCGACAGTCTCTAAACACTGAAGCTTTCTTT.

This chain joins TRBV6-5 and TRBJ1-6; tentative D call: TRBD1 (6 bases). Trimming pared 6 bases from V and 10 bases from J, leaving 13 bases between. The CDR3 totals 13 residues. CDR1 and CDR2 from the germline V gene are MNHEY and SVGAGI. CDR3 sequence reads: CASRGHRGSPLHF. CDR3 coding DNA: TGTGCCAGCAGGGGACATCGAGGATCACCCCTCCACTTT.

This chain joins TRBV5-1 and TRBJ1-2; no definite D call. The V gene lost 0 bases and the J gene lost 3 bases, with 6 bases spanning the gap. The CDR3 is made up of 13 amino acids. CDR1 is SGHRS, CDR2 YFSETQ, per germline. CDR3 amino acids: CASSLEAYYGYTF. For the CDR3, the DNA is TGCGCCAGCAGCTTGGAGGCCTACTATGGCTACACCTTC.

The chain links TRBV9 to TRBJ2-7; perhaps D is TRBD1 or TRBD2 (5 bases each). Trimming removed 5 bases at V and 5 bases at J, with 11 bases between. Germline lookup yields CDR1 SGDLS and CDR2 YYNGEE. The CDR3 sequence is 12 residues long. The CDR3 here is CASSQQEDEQYF. Written as DNA, the CDR3 is TGTGCCAGCAGTCAACAGGAGGACGAGCAGTACTTC. The full variable domain, completed using reference TRBV9 and TRBJ2-7, is DSGVTQTPKHLITATGQRVTLRCSPRSGDLSVYWYQQSLDQGLQFLIQYYNGEERAKGNILERFSAQQFPDLHSELNLSSLELGDSALYFCASSQQEDEQYFGPGTRLTVT.

The rearrangement joins TRBV6-1 to TRBJ1-1; TRBD1 is a possible D gene (6 bases). Per the germline V gene, CDR1 is MNHNS and CDR2 is SASEGT. The CDR3 runs 14 residues. V lost 5 bases, J lost 0 bases, and 10 bases lay in between. The CDR3 is CASSSGTLNTEAFF. The CDR3 bases are TGTGCCAGCAGTTCCGGGACATTGAACACTGAAGCTTTCTTT.

This chain uses TRBV5-1 with TRBJ1-1; the D is unclear. Per the germline V gene, CDR1 is SGHRS and CDR2 is YFSETQ. Deletions cut 3 bases from V and 7 bases from J, with 16 bases between. The CDR3 runs to 14 residues. The CDR3 coding sequence is TGCGCCAGCAGCTCGGAACCCAGCGGGCTTGAAGCTTTCTTT. Protein product: CASSSEPSGLEAFF.

The chain recombines TRBV12-5 with TRBJ1-3; no definite D call. The V end was cut by 5 bases, the J end by 7 bases, with 9 bases between. This CDR3 spans 12 amino acids. Germline CDR1 LGHNT, CDR2 FRNRAP. The CDR3 DNA sequence: TGTGCTAGTGGTCCCTTAAGTAACACCATATATTTT. This codes for CASGPLSNTIYF.

This chain connects TRBV27 to TRBJ1-2; D ambiguous. Per germline, CDR1 MNHEY and CDR2 SMNVEV (reference sequence). The V and J ends lost 2 bases and 11 bases respectively, with 18 bases between them. The CDR3 consists of 14 residues. In DNA form, the CDR3 reads TGTGCCAGCAGTTTAAACCCCCTCTACTCAGAATACACCTTC. Its protein is CASSLNPLYSEYTF.